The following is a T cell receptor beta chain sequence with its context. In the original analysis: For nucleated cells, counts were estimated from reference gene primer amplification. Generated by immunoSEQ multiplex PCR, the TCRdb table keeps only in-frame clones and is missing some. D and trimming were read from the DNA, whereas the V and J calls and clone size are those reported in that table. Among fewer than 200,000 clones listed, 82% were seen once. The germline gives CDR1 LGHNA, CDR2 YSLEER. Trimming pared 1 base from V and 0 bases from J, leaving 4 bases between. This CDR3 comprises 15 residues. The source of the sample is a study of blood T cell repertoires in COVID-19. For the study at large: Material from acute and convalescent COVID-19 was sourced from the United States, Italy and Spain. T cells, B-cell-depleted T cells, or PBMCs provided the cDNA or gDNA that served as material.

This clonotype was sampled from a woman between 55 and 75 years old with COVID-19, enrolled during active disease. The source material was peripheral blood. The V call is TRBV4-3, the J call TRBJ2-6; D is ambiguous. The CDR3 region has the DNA TGCGCCAGCAGCCAAGCCAGCTCTGGGGCCAACGTCCTGACTTTC. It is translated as CASSQASSGANVLTF.